The present TCR beta chain was sequenced within a study of T-cell memory formation after mild COVID-19. Broader study findings: Memory from before infection featured some responding clones, which suggests cross-reactive memory joined.

Amplification by 5'RACE using constant-segment primers produced TCR alpha and TCR beta cDNA libraries that carried sample barcodes and UMIs. TCRdb independently ran MiXCR on the 5' RACE reads; one entry per CDR3 protein. The repertoire has more than 250,000 distinct CDR3 sequences, 16% of them found once; the top ten carry 20% to 25%. This clonotype was found a few times. Antigen: not known. Germline CDR1 reads SGHTA; CDR2 reads FQGNSA. V was pared by 6 bases and J by 1 base, with 11 bases of the junction left unmatched. CDR3 size: 16 residues. The chain links TRBV7-2 to TRBJ1-1; 7 bases align to TRBD1. The origin of this receptor is a man aged 18 to 29 who had mild COVID-19 (a few samples of this study predate the infection). Cell type and time point are not known. Sequenced input: PBMCs or a T cell subset sorted from them (not recorded which). CDR3: CASRPNPGQQNTEAFF. DNA of the CDR3: TGTGCCAGCAGACCTAACCCGGGACAGCAGAACACTGAAGCTTTCTTT.